The sequence of this TCR beta chain was determined in a study of early T cells in non-severe SARS-CoV-2 infection. Turning to the study itself: Sequencing was performed on bulk RNA from unsorted whole blood, leaving chains unpaired.

Individual cDNA molecules were tagged with unique molecular identifiers, the study reported. One entry per CDR3 protein, called by TCRdb with MiXCR from the 5' RACE reads. The table shows tens of thousands of distinct CDR3 sequences, with just over 20% occurring only once. The V end was cut by 6 bases, the J end by 4 bases, with 10 bases between. The CDR3 sequence is 12 residues long. Study outcomes and limitations: The matching step, a VDJdb search, favored anti-spike CD8 responses and missed private and CD4 specificities.

Details on this clonotype: Its antigen is undetermined.

This sequence joins TRBV12-3 or TRBV12-4 and TRBJ2-7; D not resolved. The sample consisted of whole blood, taken at baseline. The receptor was isolated from an adult who was a healthcare worker with PCR-confirmed SARS-CoV-2 infection or an uninfected control (not recorded which). The CDR3 bases are TGTGCCAGCAGCCCCGGGCAGTACGAGCAGTACTTC. This encodes CASSPGQYEQYF.